The sequence of this TCR beta chain was determined in a study of cytomegalovirus exposure and HLA in healthy donors. Study-wide points: Later analysis demonstrated an association between a missense DCLRE1C variant and TCR beta V- and J-gene trimming.

Note on this clone: Its antigen is unknown.

Vbeta (60) and Jbeta (13) primers were used in the PCR. Produced via immunoSEQ multiplex PCR; TCRdb's table is partial and in-frame only. The sample includes hundreds of thousands of clones, more than 60% of them seen just once. The length of the CDR3 is 13 residues. Germline V CDR1 and CDR2: GTSNPN, SVGIG (reference sequence). The ends lost 5 bases at V and 2 bases at J; junction bases unmatched: 5. The chain combines TRBV30 with TRBJ2-7; 8 nucleotides agree with TRBD1. This TCR derives from a man in his forties or fifties in good health and CMV-seronegative. The sample taken for sequencing was PBMCs. CDR3 DNA sequence: TGTGCCTGGGGGACAGGTACTACCTACGAGCAGTACTTC. Its protein product is CAWGTGTTYEQYF. The full variable domain, in which reference TRBV30 and TRBJ2-7 provide the parts outside the CDR3, is SQTIHQWPATLVQPVGSPLSLECTVEGTSNPNLYWYRQAAGRGLQLLFYSVGIGQISSEVPQNLSASRPQDRQFILSSKKLLLSDSGFYLCAWGTGTTYEQYFGPGTRLTVT.